This T cell receptor beta chain was sequenced in a study of CD8 T cells in ankylosing spondylitis. Study findings and constraints: Eight highly homologous variants formed a TCR beta motif that appeared characteristic of ankylosing spondylitis blood.

TCRdb itself ran the 5' RACE reads through MiXCR, one entry per CDR3 protein. The profile shows more than 250,000 distinct CDR3 sequences, less than 9.5% of them singletons. Details on this clonotype: Its specificity is not known.

There are 12 residues in the CDR3. Germline V gene lookup returns CDR1 SEHNR and CDR2 FQNEAQ (reference sequence). The V and J ends lost 4 bases and 13 bases, in that order; junction bases with no gene match: 3. The chain links TRBV7-9 to TRBJ1-6; 8 nucleotides agree with TRBD1. The sequence derives from a male donor with ankylosing spondylitis. The sample was blood, either unsorted or a sorted T cell fraction (not recorded which). CDR3 amino acids: CASSSTGDPLHF. CDR3 nucleotides: TGTGCCAGCAGCTCGACAGGGGACCCCCTCCACTTT.